Following are 8 T cell receptor beta chains from one sample sequenced in a study of blood T cell repertoires in COVID-19. Measured with immunoSEQ multiplex PCR; TCRdb has only the in-frame clones, and not every one. The data contain about 69,000 clones, around 87% of them singletons. The material sequenced was peripheral blood. The receptors originated from a man aged 50 or older with acute or convalescent COVID-19.

V and J are TRBV6-5 and TRBJ1-2; TRBD1 matches at 7 bases. J gave up 8 bases and V 8 bases, and 11 bases lay outside the gene matches. This CDR3 region has 13 residues. The V gene's germline CDR1 is MNHEY and CDR2 SVGAGI. The CDR3 sequence: CASGTQGGEGYTF. In DNA, the CDR3 is TGTGCCAGCGGAACCCAGGGGGGTGAGGGCTACACCTTC.

The rearrangement links TRBV6-2 or TRBV6-3 to TRBJ2-1; TRBD1 aligns across 7 bases. The CDR3 sequence is 16 residues long. Trimming removed 0 bases from V and 2 bases from J; junction bases left unmatched: 4. CDR1 MNHEY and CDR2 SVGEGT come from the germline V gene. CDR3 in DNA: TGTGCCAGCAGTTACTCGCACAGGGGAACCTACAATGAGCAGTTCTTC. It codes for CASSYSHRGTYNEQFF.

The chain carries TRBV10-3 and TRBJ2-7; D perhaps matches TRBD1 (5 bases). V was pared by 8 bases and J by 3 bases, with 14 bases between. Germline values: CDR1 ENHRY, CDR2 SYGVKD. There are 13 residues in the CDR3. The CDR3 DNA reads TGTGCCATCTCGCGAGACAGCTTCTACGAGCAGTACTTC. It encodes CAISRDSFYEQYF.

The chain links TRBV7-6 to TRBJ2-3; 14 nucleotides agree with TRBD2. Germline V gene data show CDR1 as SGHVS and CDR2 as FNYEAQ. The CDR3 consists of 18 residues. After removal of 0 bases from V and 6 bases from J, the junction contained 8 bases not matched to a gene. The CDR3 DNA reads TGTGCCAGCAGCTTAGCAGGGGGACTAGCGGGAGTTTTGGATACGCAGTATTTT. This sequence encodes CASSLAGGLAGVLDTQYF.

The V and J genes are TRBV11-2 and TRBJ2-7; weak D call: TRBD2 (5 bases). The CDR3 runs to 11 residues. Germline CDR1 SGHAT, CDR2 FQNNGV. Trimming removed 7 bases at V and 5 bases at J, with 9 bases between. This CDR3 is CASTLRDEQYF. The CDR3 DNA reads as TGTGCCAGCACCTTGCGGGACGAGCAGTACTTC.

V gene TRBV2 combines with J gene TRBJ1-2, with unresolved D. Trimming cost V 4 bases and J 4 bases, with 13 bases left between them. CDR1 and CDR2 from the germline V gene are SNHLY and FYNNEI. The CDR3 runs to 14 residues. As DNA, the CDR3 is TGTGCCAGCAGTGTATTGGGCAATGCCTATGGCTACACCTTC. It translates to CASSVLGNAYGYTF.

This clone occurred once. This chain links TRBV5-1 with TRBJ1-1, with TRBD1 matching 9 bases. The V gene end was trimmed by 4 bases and the J gene end by 6 bases; junction bases not matched to a gene: 10. The CDR3 sequence is 15 residues long. Germline loops: CDR1 SGHRS, CDR2 YFSETQ. Here the CDR3 DNA reads TGCGCCAGCAGCCCCACACAGGGGGCGATTTCTGAAGCTTTCTTT. Its translation is CASSPTQGAISEAFF.

The chain is built from TRBV7-9 and TRBJ2-1, with TRBD2 matching 12 bases. Trimming cost V 1 base and J 8 bases; bases outside gene matches: 3. The CDR3 runs to 15 residues. Germline CDR1 is SEHNR and CDR2 is FQNEAQ (reference sequence). The CDR3 loop is CASSLDLAGGDEQFF. CDR3 nucleotides: TGTGCCAGCAGCTTAGATCTAGCGGGAGGGGATGAGCAGTTCTTC.